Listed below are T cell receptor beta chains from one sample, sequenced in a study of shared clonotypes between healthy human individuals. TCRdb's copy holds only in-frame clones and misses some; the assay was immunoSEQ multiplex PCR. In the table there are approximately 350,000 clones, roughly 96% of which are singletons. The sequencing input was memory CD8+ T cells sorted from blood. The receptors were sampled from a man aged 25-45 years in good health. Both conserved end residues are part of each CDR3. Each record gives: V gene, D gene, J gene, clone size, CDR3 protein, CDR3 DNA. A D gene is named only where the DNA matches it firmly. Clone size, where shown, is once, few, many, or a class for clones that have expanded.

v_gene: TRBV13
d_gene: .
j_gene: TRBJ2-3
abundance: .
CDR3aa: CASSPHFRGGTDTQYF
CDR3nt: TGTGCCAGCAGCCCTCATTTCAGGGGTGGGACAGATACGCAGTATTTT

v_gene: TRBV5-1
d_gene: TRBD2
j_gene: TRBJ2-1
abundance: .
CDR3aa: CASSFLAGVGNEQFF
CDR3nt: TGCGCCAGCAGCTTCCTAGCGGGAGTCGGCAATGAGCAGTTCTTC

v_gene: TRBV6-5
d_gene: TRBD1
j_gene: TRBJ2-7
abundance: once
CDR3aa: CASSFRQGSSYEQYF
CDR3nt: TGTGCCAGCAGTTTTCGACAGGGGAGCTCCTACGAGCAGTACTTC

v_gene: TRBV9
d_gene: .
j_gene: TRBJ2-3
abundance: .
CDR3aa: CASSVAPGLINTQYF
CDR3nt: TGTGCCAGCAGCGTAGCTCCGGGACTTATAAATACGCAGTATTTT

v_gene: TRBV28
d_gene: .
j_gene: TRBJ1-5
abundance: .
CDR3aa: CASSFPPDFGQPQHF
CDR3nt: TGTGCCAGCAGTTTTCCTCCCGACTTCGGTCAGCCCCAGCATTTT

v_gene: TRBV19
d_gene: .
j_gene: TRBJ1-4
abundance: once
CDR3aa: CASSIVRAKNEKLFF
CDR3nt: TGTGCCAGTAGTATAGTCCGGGCCAAAAATGAAAAACTGTTTTTT

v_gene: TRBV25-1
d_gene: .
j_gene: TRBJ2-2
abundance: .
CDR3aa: CASSENGELFF
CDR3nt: TGTGCCAGCAGTGAAAACGGGGAGCTGTTTTTT

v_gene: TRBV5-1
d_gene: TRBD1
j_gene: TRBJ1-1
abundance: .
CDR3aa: CASSLGQGWTEAFF
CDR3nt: TGCGCCAGCAGCTTGGGACAGGGGTGGACTGAAGCTTTCTTT

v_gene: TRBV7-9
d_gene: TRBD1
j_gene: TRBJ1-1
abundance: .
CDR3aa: CASNRGMNTEAFF
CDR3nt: TGTGCCAGCAACAGGGGGATGAACACTGAAGCTTTCTTT

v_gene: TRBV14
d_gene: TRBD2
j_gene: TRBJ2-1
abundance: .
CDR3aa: CASSQGKSSGRNEQFF
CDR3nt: TGTGCCAGCAGCCAGGGAAAATCTAGCGGGAGAAATGAGCAGTTCTTC

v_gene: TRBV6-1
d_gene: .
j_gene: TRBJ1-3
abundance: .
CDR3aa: CASSDTGYSGNTIYF
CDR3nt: TGTGCCAGCAGCGATACAGGCTACTCTGGAAACACCATATATTTT

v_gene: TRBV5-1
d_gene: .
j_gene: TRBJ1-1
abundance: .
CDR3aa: CASSLGMNTEAFF
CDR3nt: TGCGCCAGCAGCTTGGGGATGAACACTGAAGCTTTCTTT

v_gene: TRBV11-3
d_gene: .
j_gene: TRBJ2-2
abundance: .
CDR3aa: CASSLDPTQNTGELFF
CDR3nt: TGTGCCAGCAGCTTAGATCCCACTCAGAACACCGGGGAGCTGTTTTTT

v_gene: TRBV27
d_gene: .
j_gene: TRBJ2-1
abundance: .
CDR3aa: CASSFINNEQFF
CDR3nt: TGTGCCAGCAGTTTCATTAACAATGAGCAGTTCTTC

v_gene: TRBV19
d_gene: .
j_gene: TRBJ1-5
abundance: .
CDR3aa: CASTIVIANQPQHF
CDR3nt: TGTGCCAGTACCATCGTTATAGCAAATCAGCCCCAGCATTTT

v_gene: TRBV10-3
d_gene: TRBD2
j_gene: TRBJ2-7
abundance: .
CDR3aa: CATTPSGQYF
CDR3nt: TGTGCCACTACCCCTAGCGGCCAGTACTTC

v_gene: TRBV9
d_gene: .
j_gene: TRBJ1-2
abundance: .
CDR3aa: CASSVASYGYTF
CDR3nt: TGTGCCAGCAGCGTGGCCAGCTATGGCTACACCTTC

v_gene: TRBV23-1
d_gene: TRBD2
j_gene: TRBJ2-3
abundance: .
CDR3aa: CASTRGGDRADTQYF
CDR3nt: TGCGCCAGCACCCGGGGGGGAGACCGGGCAGATACGCAGTATTTT

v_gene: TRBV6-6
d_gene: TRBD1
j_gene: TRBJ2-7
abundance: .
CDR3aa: CASSVDKGRGPGEQYF
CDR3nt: TGTGCCAGCAGTGTGGACAAGGGCAGGGGGCCGGGGGAGCAGTACTTC

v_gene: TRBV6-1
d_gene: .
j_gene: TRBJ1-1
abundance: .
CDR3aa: CASSEAKGWNTEAFF
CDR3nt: TGTGCCAGCAGTGAAGCTAAGGGTTGGAACACTGAAGCTTTCTTT

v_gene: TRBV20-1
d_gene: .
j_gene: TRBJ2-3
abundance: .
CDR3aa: CSARNRDTQYF
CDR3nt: TGCAGTGCAAGAAACAGGGATACGCAGTATTTT

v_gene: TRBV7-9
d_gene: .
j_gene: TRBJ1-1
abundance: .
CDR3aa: CASHRAFTMNTEAFF
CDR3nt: TGTGCCAGCCATAGGGCCTTCACCATGAACACTGAAGCTTTCTTT

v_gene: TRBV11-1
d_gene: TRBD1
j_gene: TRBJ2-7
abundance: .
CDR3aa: CASSPGGQGQFRTTEQYF
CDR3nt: TGTGCCAGCAGCCCCGGTGGACAGGGCCAATTTCGGACTACCGAGCAGTACTTC

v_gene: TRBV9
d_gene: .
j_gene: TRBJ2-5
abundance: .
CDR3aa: CASSVEFRETQYF
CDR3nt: TGTGCCAGCAGCGTAGAATTTCGAGAGACCCAGTACTTC

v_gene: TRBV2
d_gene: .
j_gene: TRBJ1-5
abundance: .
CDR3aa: CASRPGPGGQPQHF
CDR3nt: TGTGCCAGCAGACCCGGGCCAGGAGGTCAGCCCCAGCATTTT

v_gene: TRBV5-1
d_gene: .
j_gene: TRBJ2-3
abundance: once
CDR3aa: CASSTRDRGEGTQYF
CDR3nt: TGCGCCAGCAGCACCCGGGACCGGGGTGAGGGTACGCAGTATTTT

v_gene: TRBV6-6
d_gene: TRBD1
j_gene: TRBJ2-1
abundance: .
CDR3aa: CASRTGYNEQFF
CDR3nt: TGTGCCAGCAGGACAGGGTACAATGAGCAGTTCTTC

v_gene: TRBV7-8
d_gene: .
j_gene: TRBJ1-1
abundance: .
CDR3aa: CASSLYGRGDTEAFF
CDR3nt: TGTGCCAGCAGCCTATATGGGAGGGGGGACACTGAAGCTTTCTTT

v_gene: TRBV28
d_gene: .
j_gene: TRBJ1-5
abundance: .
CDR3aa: CASSPRAGPNQPQHF
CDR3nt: TGTGCCAGCAGTCCCCGGGCAGGTCCTAATCAGCCCCAGCATTTT

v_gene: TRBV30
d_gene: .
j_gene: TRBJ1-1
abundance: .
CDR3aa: CASLQGNAFF
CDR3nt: TGTGCCTCCCTACAGGGTAATGCTTTCTTT

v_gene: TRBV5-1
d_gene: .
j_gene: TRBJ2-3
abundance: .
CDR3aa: CASSLSREKDTQYF
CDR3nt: TGCGCCAGCAGCTTGTCCAGGGAAAAAGATACGCAGTATTTT

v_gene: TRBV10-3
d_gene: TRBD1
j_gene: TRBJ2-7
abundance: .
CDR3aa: CAIREDRGSYEQYF
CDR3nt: TGTGCCATCAGAGAGGACAGGGGATCCTACGAGCAGTACTTC

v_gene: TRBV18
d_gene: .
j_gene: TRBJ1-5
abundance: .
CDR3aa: CASSQQGSSNQPQHF
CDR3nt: TGTGCCAGCTCGCAACAGGGTTCCAGCAATCAGCCCCAGCATTTT

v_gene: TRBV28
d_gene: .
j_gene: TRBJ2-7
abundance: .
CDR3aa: CASSLLPLNYEQYF
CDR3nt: TGTGCCAGCAGTTTATTACCCCTCAACTACGAGCAGTACTTC

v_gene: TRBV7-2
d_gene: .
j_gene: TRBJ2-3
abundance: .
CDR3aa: CASSLRTPYTDTQYF
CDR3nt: TGTGCCAGCAGCCTACGGACCCCTTACACAGATACGCAGTATTTT

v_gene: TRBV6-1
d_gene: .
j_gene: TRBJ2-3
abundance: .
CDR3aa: CASSRTDTQYF
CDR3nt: TGTGCCAGCAGCCGGACAGATACGCAGTATTTT

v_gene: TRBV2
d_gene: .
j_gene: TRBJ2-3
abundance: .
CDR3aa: CASRDLASSTDTQYF
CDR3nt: TGTGCCAGCAGAGATCTAGCGTCTAGCACAGATACGCAGTATTTT

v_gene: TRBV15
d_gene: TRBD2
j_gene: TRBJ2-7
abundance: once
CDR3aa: CATSSGLAEIYEQYF
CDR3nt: TGTGCCACCAGCAGCGGTCTAGCGGAAATCTACGAGCAGTACTTC

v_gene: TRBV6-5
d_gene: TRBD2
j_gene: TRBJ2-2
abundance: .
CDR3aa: CASRGLAGGTGELFF
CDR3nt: TGTGCCAGCAGGGGACTAGCGGGAGGCACCGGGGAGCTGTTTTTT

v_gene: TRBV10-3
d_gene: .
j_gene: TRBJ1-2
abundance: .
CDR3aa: CAISGFRASYGYTF
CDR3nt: TGTGCCATCAGTGGGTTTCGGGCTTCCTATGGCTACACCTTC

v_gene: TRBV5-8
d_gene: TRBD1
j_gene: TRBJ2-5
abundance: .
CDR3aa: CASRDRGQETQYF
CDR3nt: TGTGCCAGCAGGGACAGGGGGCAAGAGACCCAGTACTTC

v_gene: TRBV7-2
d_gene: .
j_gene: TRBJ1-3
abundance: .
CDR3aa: CASSTSGGNTIYF
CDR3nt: TGTGCCAGCAGCACATCCGGGGGAAACACCATATATTTT

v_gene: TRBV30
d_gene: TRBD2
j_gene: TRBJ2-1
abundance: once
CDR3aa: CAWSVGLAVDNEQFF
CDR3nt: TGTGCCTGGAGTGTCGGGCTAGCGGTAGACAATGAGCAGTTCTTC

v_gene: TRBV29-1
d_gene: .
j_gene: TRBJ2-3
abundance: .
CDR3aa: CSVGSEPTDTQYF
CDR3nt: TGCAGCGTTGGGAGCGAACCAACAGATACGCAGTATTTT

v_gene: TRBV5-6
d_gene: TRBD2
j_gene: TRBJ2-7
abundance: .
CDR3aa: CASSLAGGQVEQYF
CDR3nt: TGTGCCAGCAGCTTAGCGGGAGGGCAAGTCGAGCAGTACTTC

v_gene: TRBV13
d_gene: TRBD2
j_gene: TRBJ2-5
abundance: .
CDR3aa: CASSIPGLAGGETQYF
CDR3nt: TGTGCCAGCAGCATACCGGGACTAGCCGGCGGAGAGACCCAGTACTTC

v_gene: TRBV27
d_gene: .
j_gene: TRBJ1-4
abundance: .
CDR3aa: CASKGETGRALERGKLFF
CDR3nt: TGTGCCAGCAAGGGGGAGACGGGCAGGGCCCTCGAACGGGGGAAACTGTTTTTT

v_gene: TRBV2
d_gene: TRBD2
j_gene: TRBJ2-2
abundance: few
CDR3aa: CASSVNGRANTGELFF
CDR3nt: TGTGCCAGCAGTGTGAACGGGAGGGCGAACACCGGGGAGCTGTTTTTT

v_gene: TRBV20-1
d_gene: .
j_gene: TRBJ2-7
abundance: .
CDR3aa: CSASLPGEQYF
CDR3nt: TGCAGTGCTAGTCTCCCCGGGGAGCAGTACTTC

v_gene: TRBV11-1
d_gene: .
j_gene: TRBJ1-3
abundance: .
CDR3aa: CASSLSGANGNTIYF
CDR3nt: TGTGCCAGCAGCTTGTCGGGGGCTAATGGAAACACCATATATTTT

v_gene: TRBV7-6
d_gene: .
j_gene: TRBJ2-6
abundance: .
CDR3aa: CASSPYRVPGANVLTF
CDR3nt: TGTGCCAGCAGCCCTTACAGGGTACCTGGGGCCAACGTCCTGACTTTC